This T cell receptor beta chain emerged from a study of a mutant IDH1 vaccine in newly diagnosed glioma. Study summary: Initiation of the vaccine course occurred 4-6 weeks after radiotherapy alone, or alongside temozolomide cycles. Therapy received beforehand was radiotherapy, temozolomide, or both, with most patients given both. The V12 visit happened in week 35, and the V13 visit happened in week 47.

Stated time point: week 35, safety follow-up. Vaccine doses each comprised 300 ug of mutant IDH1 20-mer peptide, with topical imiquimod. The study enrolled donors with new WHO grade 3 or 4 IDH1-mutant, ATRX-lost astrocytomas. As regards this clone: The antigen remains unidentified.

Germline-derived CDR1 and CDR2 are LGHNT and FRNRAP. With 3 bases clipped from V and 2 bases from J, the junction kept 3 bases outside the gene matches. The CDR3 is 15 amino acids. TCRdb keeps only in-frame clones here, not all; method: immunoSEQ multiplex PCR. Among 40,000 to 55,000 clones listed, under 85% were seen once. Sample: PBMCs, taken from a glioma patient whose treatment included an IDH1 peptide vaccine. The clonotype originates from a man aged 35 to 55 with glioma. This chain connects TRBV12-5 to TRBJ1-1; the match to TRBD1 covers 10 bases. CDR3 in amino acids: CASGFTTGGNTEAFF. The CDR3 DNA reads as TGTGCTAGTGGTTTCACGACAGGGGGCAACACTGAAGCTTTCTTT.